The 7 T cell receptor beta chains reported below all come from one sample, sequenced in a study of blood T cells in healthy people across ages. A second PCR, run for about 7 to 11 cycles, used a sample-barcoded 5' primer plus a J-beta primer mix. MiXCR, run by TCRdb on the 5' RACE reads, gives a single entry per CDR3 protein. The table includes about 1.7 million distinct CDR3 sequences, approximately 30% detected once. Sample: blood. Receptor source: a woman aged 30 to 39 in good health.

The V call is TRBV5-4, the J call TRBJ2-3, with 7 bases matching TRBD2. The germline V gene encodes CDR1 SGHNT and CDR2 YYREEE (reference sequence). After removal of 4 bases from V and 4 bases from J, the junction contained 9 bases not matched to a gene. This CDR3 has 15 amino acids. The chain's CDR3 is CASSPEGGRADTQYF. The CDR3 DNA is TGTGCCAGCAGCCCTGAGGGAGGGAGGGCAGATACGCAGTATTTT. Full variable domain (outside the CDR3, taken from reference TRBV5-4 and TRBJ2-3): ETGVTQSPTHLIKTRGQQVTLRCSSQSGHNTVSWYQQALGQGPQFIFQYYREEENGRGNFPPRFSGLQFPNYSSELNVNALELDDSALYLCASSPEGGRADTQYFGPGTRLTVL.

Only a few counts were recorded for this clonotype. J is TRBJ2-7 and V is TRBV12-3 or TRBV12-4, with TRBD1 matching 9 bases. V trimming: 4 bases; J trimming: 3 bases; junction bases outside the gene matches: 10. CDR3 length: 16 residues. The CDR3 loop is CASSSDRGLGYYEQYF. The CDR3, as DNA: TGTGCCAGCAGTTCGGACAGGGGATTGGGATACTACGAGCAGTACTTC.

CDR3 sequence reads: CASSPRGTGGGGYTF. CDR3 sequence (DNA): TGTGCCAGCAGTCCCCGGGGGACAGGGGGAGGTGGCTACACCTTC. This sequence joins TRBV12-3 or TRBV12-4 and TRBJ1-2; 11 positions match TRBD1. V was pared by 5 bases and J by 7 bases, with 9 bases of the junction left unmatched. This CDR3 has 15 residues.

This clonotype was recorded once. One junction end disagrees with the germline gene, perhaps due to a read error. The rearrangement joins TRBV24-1 to TRBJ1-1, with 9 bases identical to TRBD1. Looked up from germline, CDR1 is KGHDR and CDR2 is SFDVKD. The CDR3 has 14 amino acids. CDR3 DNA sequence: TGCGCCACCAGGGGACAGGGTTCGGGCACTGAAGCTTTCTTT. Protein sequence: CATRGQGSGTEAFF.

The chain carries TRBV6-6 and TRBJ1-2; 11 nucleotides agree with TRBD1. After removal of 0 bases from V and 3 bases from J, the junction contained 6 bases not matched to a gene. Germline V CDR1 and CDR2: MNHNY, SVGAGI (reference sequence). The CDR3 has 17 residues. The CDR3 DNA reads as TGTGCCAGCAGTTACTCGCCGGACAGGGGGCTCTACTATGGCTACACCTTC. It encodes CASSYSPDRGLYYGYTF.

In its sample, this clonotype was seen many times. The chain is built from TRBV29-1 and TRBJ1-5, with unresolved D. The CDR3 runs to 12 residues. CDR1 and CDR2 from the germline V gene are SQVTM and ANQGSEA. Deletions cut 4 bases from V and 3 bases from J, with 7 bases between. The chain's CDR3 is CSVGQANQPQHF. The CDR3 DNA follows: TGCAGCGTTGGGCAGGCCAATCAGCCCCAGCATTTT.

This clonotype was counted at least ten times. This chain links TRBV29-1 with TRBJ1-2; D not certain. The CDR3 is 11 amino acids. With 0 bases removed from V and 3 bases from J, the gap between germline ends came to 2 bases. Germline V gene sequence: CDR1 SQVTM, CDR2 ANQGSEA. CDR3 DNA: TGCAGCGTTGAAGATGACTATGGCTACACCTTC. Translating gives CSVEDDYGYTF.